Sequencing of this TCR beta chain was carried out in a study of graft-versus-host responses after intestinal transplantation. On this clone itself: Its antigen is not identified.

Measured with immunoSEQ multiplex PCR; TCRdb has only the in-frame clones, and not every one. The sample includes some 70,000 clones, over 75% of them seen just once. V lost 6 bases to trimming and J lost 1 base, with 13 bases between them. In germline, CDR1 is MDHEN, CDR2 SYDVKM. This CDR3 is built from 14 residues. Sequencing was performed on unstimulated CD8+ T cells sorted from spleen or lymph node cells, taken before transplant. The chain recombines TRBV28 with TRBJ2-7; D is uncertain. This TCR was sampled from a human donor who was the organ donor for an intestinal transplant. CDR3 sequence (DNA): TGTGCCAGCAGCAGAGTACTCCAATCCTACGAGCAGTACTTC. Its translation is CASSRVLQSYEQYF.